The 16 T cell receptor beta chains given below trace back to one sample, sequenced in a study. Cells sorted as Tregs were CD4+, CD25+ and CD127-/low. Each CDR3 protein gets one entry after TCRdb re-called the 5' RACE reads with MiXCR. The sample shows 34,000 or so distinct CDR3 sequences, 25% to 30% of them seen only once. The material sequenced was tumor-infiltrating Tregs sorted from the breast tumor. These receptors originate from a female donor with breast cancer.

This clonotype was counted many times. This chain links TRBV6-5 with TRBJ2-3; 8 bases fit TRBD2. The germline V gene encodes CDR1 MNHEY and CDR2 SVGAGI. V lost 6 bases and J lost 4; bases outside the gene matches: 6. CDR3 size: 14 residues. The CDR3 DNA reads as TGTGCCAGCAGACCCCCGGGGGGGGCAGATACGCAGTATTTT. Translating gives CASRPPGGADTQYF.

V and J are TRBV4-1 and TRBJ2-7; 7 positions agree with TRBD2. The V segment lost 4 bases and the J segment 2 bases; nucleotides outside the gene matches: 11. The germline CDR1 and CDR2 sequences are MGHRA and YSYEKL. This CDR3 has 16 residues. The CDR3 is CASSPLSSSGPYEQYF. CDR3 nucleotides: TGCGCCAGCAGCCCCCTTTCCTCTAGCGGACCCTACGAGCAGTACTTC.

In regard to this clonotype: Mismatch with germline at one junction end may stem from a read error. The V call is TRBV20-1, the J call TRBJ2-1; D not certain. Germline CDR1 reads DFQATT; CDR2 reads SNEGSKA (reference sequence). There are 12 residues in the CDR3. The CDR3 DNA reads TGCAGTGCTAGAGTGGGCGAAAGAGAGCAGCTCTTC. It is translated as CSARVGEREQLF.

There are many counts of this clonotype. This chain connects TRBV29-1 to TRBJ1-1; 7 positions agree with TRBD1. This CDR3 spans 11 amino acids. Germline V gene sequence: CDR1 SQVTM, CDR2 ANQGSEA. Trimming cost V 3 bases and J 11 bases; bases outside gene matches: 6. The CDR3 is CSVDPTGRAFF. In DNA form, the CDR3 reads TGCAGCGTTGACCCGACAGGGCGGGCTTTCTTT.

A few counts support this clonotype. The chain combines TRBV13 with TRBJ1-2; maybe TRBD1 (5 bases). The CDR3 loop spans 13 amino acids. Germline CDR1 and CDR2: PRHDT and FYEKMQ (reference sequence). V gave up 7 bases and J gave up 0 bases, with 9 bases separating them. The CDR3 DNA reads TGTGCCAGCAACCGGGGGACTAACTATGGCTACACCTTC. This codes for CASNRGTNYGYTF. Variable domain in full (rest from reference TRBV13 and TRBJ1-2): AAGVIQSPRHLIKEKRETATLKCYPIPRHDTVYWYQQGPGQDPQFLISFYEKMQSDKGSIPDRFSAQQFSDYHSELNMSSLELGDSALYFCASNRGTNYGYTFGSGTRLTVV.

This clonotype has ten or more counts. The V gene is TRBV6-5, the J gene TRBJ1-2; 10 nucleotides align to TRBD1. V shed 5 bases and J 9 bases; nucleotides not matched to a gene: 9. CDR3 size: 14 residues. Germline assignment: CDR1 MNHEY and CDR2 SVGAGI. CDR3 protein: CASSRTGGLFSYTF. CDR3 nucleotide sequence: TGTGCCAGCAGTCGGACAGGGGGACTATTCAGCTACACCTTC.

This sequence joins TRBV4-1 and TRBJ2-5; TRBD1 or TRBD2 may be the D gene (5 bases each). Germline CDR1 and CDR2: MGHRA and YSYEKL. This CDR3 region has 15 residues. Between the trimmed V and J ends, which lost 0 bases and 4 bases, there was a span of 12 bases. CDR3 in DNA: TGCGCCAGCAGCCAAGAAGGGGAGCGCGGAGAGACCCAGTACTTC. Protein: CASSQEGERGETQYF.

This clonotype was counted ten times or more. The chain uses TRBV6-1 and TRBJ1-5; 8 bases are a match to TRBD1. This CDR3 has 14 amino acids. CDR1 and CDR2 from the germline V gene are MNHNS and SASEGT. Trimming at V came to 3 bases and at J to 6 bases, leaving 4 bases not matched to a gene. CDR3: CASSDPQGAQPQHF. CDR3 DNA: TGTGCCAGCAGTGACCCTCAGGGGGCTCAGCCCCAGCATTTT.

This clonotype was counted ten times or more. The chain employs TRBV5-1 and TRBJ1-5; possible D gene TRBD1, 6 bases. The ends were cut back, 4 bases at V and 4 bases at J, with 9 bases in the middle. CDR3 length: 13 amino acids. Germline V gives CDR1 SGHRS, CDR2 YFSETQ. The CDR3 spells CASSPQGNQPQHF. The CDR3 nucleotides read TGCGCCAGCAGCCCACAGGGTAATCAGCCCCAGCATTTT.

This clonotype rates as medium-sized. This sequence joins TRBV7-9 and TRBJ1-1, with D uncertain. Trimming took 0 bases from V and 2 from J, leaving 4 bases between them. The CDR3 is 13 residues long. Germline-derived CDR1 and CDR2 are SEHNR and FQNEAQ (reference sequence). CDR3 in DNA: TGTGCCAGCAGCTTAGCGGGTAACACTGAAGCTTTCTTT. Translation: CASSLAGNTEAFF.

The CDR3 loop reads CASSLVGWNEQFF. The CDR3 nucleotides are TGTGCCAGCAGCCTTGTAGGGTGGAATGAGCAGTTCTTC. The chain joins TRBV12-3 or TRBV12-4 to TRBJ2-1; D unclear. The CDR3 spans 13 residues. The ends were cut back, 6 bases at V and 7 bases at J, with 13 bases in the middle.

A word on this clonotype: One end of the junction varies from germline; a read error may be responsible. CDR3: CTSSGGDRSYNEQFF. The CDR3 region has the DNA TGCACCAGCAGCGGGGGGGACAGGTCTTACAATGAGCAGTTTTTC. This sequence joins TRBV5-1 and TRBJ2-1, with 10 bases fitting TRBD2. This CDR3 region has 15 residues. Per germline, CDR1 SGHRS and CDR2 YFSETQ.

For this clonotype: This may stem from a read error, because a much larger clone lies one nucleotide away. This rearrangement joins TRBV20-1 to TRBJ2-7, with 8 bases aligning to TRBD1. Germline V gene lookup returns CDR1 DFQATT and CDR2 SNEGSKA (reference sequence). The junction had 12 bases not matched to a gene; V was cut back by 6 bases and J by 5 bases. The CDR3 sequence is 14 residues long. The CDR3 bases are TGCAGTGCCACTCGTCGACAGGGGTGCAACGAGCAGTACTTC. It yields the protein CSATRRQGCNEQYF.

This clonotype showed up many times. The chain carries TRBV5-1 and TRBJ1-6, with 8 bases aligning to TRBD1. This CDR3 spans 16 amino acids. Germline V gene data show CDR1 as SGHRS and CDR2 as YFSETQ. The ends lost 0 bases at V and 7 bases at J; junction bases unmatched: 6. The CDR3 DNA is TGCGCCAGCAGCTTGGTTCTTCAGGGGGCCAATTCACCCCTCCACTTT. It translates to CASSLVLQGANSPLHF. The full variable domain, completed using reference TRBV5-1 and TRBJ1-6, is KAGVTQTPRYLIKTRGQQVTLSCSPISGHRSVSWYQQTPGQGLQFLFEYFSETQRNKGNFPGRFSGRQFSNSRSEMNVSTLELGDSALYLCASSLVLQGANSPLHFGNGTRLTVT.

About this clonotype: A single base separates this from a much larger clone, so it may be a read error. The chain couples TRBV12-3 or TRBV12-4 to TRBJ2-7, with a weak D call TRBD2 (5 bases). The CDR3 contains 13 residues. The V gene lost 4 bases and the J gene lost 2 bases, with 9 bases spanning the gap. CDR3 in DNA: TGTGCCAGCAGTTGGTCTAGCACCTACGAGCAGTACTTC. It encodes CASSWSSTYEQYF.

This clonotype showed up many times. The V and J genes are TRBV6-2 or TRBV6-3 and TRBJ1-5; 10 bases are shared with TRBD1. The length of the CDR3 is 15 residues. Looked up from germline, CDR1 is MNHEY and CDR2 is SVGEGT. Trimming took 6 bases from V and 3 from J; bases not matched to a gene: 5. CDR3 region: CASSWGTGVNQPQHF. CDR3 DNA sequence: TGTGCCAGCAGCTGGGGGACAGGGGTCAATCAGCCCCAGCATTTT.